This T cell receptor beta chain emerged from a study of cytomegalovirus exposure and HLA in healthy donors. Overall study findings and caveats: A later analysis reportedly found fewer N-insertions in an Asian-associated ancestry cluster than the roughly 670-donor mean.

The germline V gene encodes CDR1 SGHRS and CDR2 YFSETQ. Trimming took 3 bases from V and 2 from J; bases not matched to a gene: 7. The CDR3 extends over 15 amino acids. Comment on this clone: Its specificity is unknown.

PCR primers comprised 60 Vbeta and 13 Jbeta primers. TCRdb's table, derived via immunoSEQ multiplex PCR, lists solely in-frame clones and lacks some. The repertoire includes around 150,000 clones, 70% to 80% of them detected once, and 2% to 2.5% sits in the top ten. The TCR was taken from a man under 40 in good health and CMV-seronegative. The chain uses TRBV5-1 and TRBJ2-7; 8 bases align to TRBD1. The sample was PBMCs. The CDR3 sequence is CASSYTTGVPYEQYF. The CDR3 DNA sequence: TGCGCCAGCAGCTACACGACAGGGGTCCCCTACGAGCAGTACTTC.